This TCR beta chain originates from a study of T cell repertoires in cytomegalovirus infection. Study results and caveats: There were HLA-C-restricted CMV-specific TCR beta clonotypes dominating the ex vivo response.

MiXCR was run by TCRdb on the reads, yielding one entry per CDR3 protein. Here the sample spans 150,000 to 160,000 distinct CDR3 sequences, roughly a quarter being singletons. The CDR3 spans 19 residues. V lost 4 bases to trimming and J lost 0 bases, with 23 bases between them. The germline gives CDR1 MDHEN, CDR2 SYDVKM. This clonotype was counted between two and nine times. What it binds is not known. This chain joins TRBV28 and TRBJ2-3; D not resolved. Sequenced material: PBMCs. The sequence came from a human donor in good health (CMV status not recorded). Some clones in this sample may be carry-over from other donors' samples. In DNA form, the CDR3 reads TGTGCCAGCAGTTCCTCCTACGAACGGGTGACCCCGAGCACAGATACGCAGTATTTT. Its protein product is CASSSSYERVTPSTDTQYF.